The rows below give T cell receptor beta chains drawn from one sample of a study of blood T cell repertoires in COVID-19. The method was immunoSEQ multiplex PCR; TCRdb's version includes in-frame clones alone and lacks a portion of them. The sample holds 200,000 to 250,000 clones, 70% to 90% seen once. Sequencing was done on a sample of PBMCs or T cells enriched from blood (not recorded which). The receptors were sampled from a woman in her 50s with acute COVID-19. CDR3s leave out the opening cysteine and the closing phenylalanine or tryptophan.

TRBV27	TRBJ1-4	ASSPDRVNEKLF
TRBV11-1	TRBJ2-7	ASRGLASSGRYEQY
TRBV11-2	TRBJ2-2	ASSKREGNTGELF
TRBV11-3	TRBJ2-2	ASSFLSVDTGELF
TRBV27	TRBJ1-1	ASSYPGGYGEAF
TRBV5-1	TRBJ1-1	ASSLVTEMNTEAF
TRBV30	TRBJ2-3	AWNLLDYATQY
TRBV11-2	TRBJ1-5	ASSRSGASNQPQH
TRBV28	TRBJ2-1	ASGGGGRDGNEQF
TRBV30	TRBJ2-7	AWNSGRYYEQY
TRBV5-6	TRBJ2-5	ASSWVLAVQETQY
TRBV5-1	TRBJ2-5	ASSAGFRETQY
TRBV27	TRBJ1-5	ASSARPLGHTNQPQH
TRBV29-1	TRBJ1-2	SVVGDRRSNYGYT
TRBV7-9	TRBJ1-1	ASRNRGITEAF
TRBV11-2	TRBJ2-7	ASSAGTSGRPPHEQY
TRBV19	TRBJ2-5	ASKKEDRGFYQETQY
TRBV18	TRBJ2-5	ASSLKTGPQETQY
TRBV10-3	TRBJ2-2	ATQTPNTGELF
TRBV9	TRBJ1-3	ASSGGSSSGNTIY
TRBV11-2	TRBJ2-3	ASSSGTSGRPQY
TRBV25-1	TRBJ1-3	ASSEGTHSGNTIY
TRBV18	TRBJ1-4	ASSPQEAEKLF
TRBV5-1	TRBJ2-2	ASATVTGELF
TRBV10-3	TRBJ1-2	AISESGGQDYGYT
TRBV28	TRBJ1-3	ASSLRGFRVGFVNTIY
TRBV28	TRBJ1-6	ASSLRDWNSPLH
TRBV14	TRBJ2-1	ASSRGLSLGNNEQF
TRBV7-2	TRBJ2-2	ASSLNWGQGHTGELF
TRBV19	TRBJ2-6	ASSASGSSGANVLT
TRBV27	TRBJ2-3	ASSSHNRLAGWRDTQY
TRBV12-5	TRBJ1-1	ASATAGATEAF
TRBV19	TRBJ1-2	ASSIIGDGYT
TRBV15	TRBJ2-1	ATSRDLLDRVEKKF
TRBV3-1/TRBV3-2	TRBJ2-3	ASSQPQGVMADTQY
TRBV19	TRBJ1-1	ASSMDRGNTEAF
TRBV6-5	TRBJ2-1	ASSYAGGFGYNEQF
TRBV27	TRBJ2-5	ASSLYPSAETQY